The 6 T cell receptor beta chains listed next were all sequenced from one sample in a study of radiation and T cells in renal cell carcinoma. Profiled with immunoSEQ multiplex PCR; TCRdb holds only in-frame clones, not every one. The data contain about 78,000 clones, about nine tenths of them singletons. Specified time point: blood 4 weeks post-SBRT, at nephrectomy. Treatment noted: 15 Gy SBRT to primary tumor, nephrectomy 4 weeks later. The material was blood, obtained from a patient whose treatment included radiotherapy and nephrectomy. The source is a woman in her 70s with renal cell carcinoma.

V is TRBV6-4 and J is TRBJ2-1, with 11 positions matching TRBD2. V was clipped by 6 bases and J by 0 bases; unmatched bases: 4. The CDR3 sequence is 16 residues long. The germline V gene has CDR1 MRHNA and CDR2 SNTAGT. The CDR3 nucleotides are TGTGCCAGCAGAATGACTAGCGGGGCCTCCTACAATGAGCAGTTCTTC. It yields the protein CASRMTSGASYNEQFF.

This clone was picked up a small number of times. The CDR3 is CASSFGGQGAGTEAFF. The DNA of the CDR3 is TGTGCCAGCAGCTTTGGGGGACAGGGGGCGGGCACTGAAGCTTTCTTT. This chain connects TRBV7-2 to TRBJ1-1, with 12 bases that match TRBD1. V gave up 3 bases and J gave up 4 bases; unmatched junction bases: 6. In germline, CDR1 is SGHTA, CDR2 FQGNSA. The CDR3 extends over 16 amino acids.

The V and J genes are TRBV6-5 and TRBJ1-3; 7 bases map to TRBD1. V dropped 2 bases and J dropped 0; count of bases not matched to a gene: 4. CDR1 MNHEY and CDR2 SVGAGI come from the germline V gene. CDR3 length equals 16 residues. The CDR3 DNA reads as TGTGCCAGCAGTTACGGGACAGCGAGCTCTGGAAACACCATATATTTT. Its translation is CASSYGTASSGNTIYF.

The V call is TRBV5-4, the J call TRBJ2-2, with 7 bases fitting TRBD1. V lost 4 bases, J lost 3 bases, and 6 bases stayed unmatched. This CDR3 has 15 amino acids. Germline V gives CDR1 SGHNT, CDR2 YYREEE (reference sequence). DNA for the CDR3: TGTGCCAGCAGCCCCAACAGGGGCGACACCGGGGAGCTGTTTTTT. Protein: CASSPNRGDTGELFF. Filled out from reference TRBV5-4 and TRBJ2-2, the complete variable domain reads ETGVTQSPTHLIKTRGQQVTLRCSSQSGHNTVSWYQQALGQGPQFIFQYYREEENGRGNFPPRFSGLQFPNYSSELNVNALELDDSALYLCASSPNRGDTGELFFGEGSRLTVL.

This sequence joins TRBV28 and TRBJ1-4, with 11 bases lining up with TRBD1. This CDR3 has 15 amino acids. V was clipped by 6 bases and J by 5 bases; unmatched bases: 5. Germline V CDR1 and CDR2: MDHEN, SYDVKM. The CDR3 loop reads CASRRTGGRNEKLFF. CDR3 nucleotides: TGTGCCAGCAGAAGGACAGGGGGCAGAAATGAAAAACTGTTTTTT.

The genes are TRBV7-2 and TRBJ2-7; D is undetermined. The CDR3 consists of 12 residues. CDR1 SGHTA and CDR2 FQGNSA come from the germline V gene. V shed 2 bases and J shed 2 bases, with 4 bases lying between them. The CDR3 bases are TGTGCCAGCAGCTTACCTACCTACGAGCAGTACTTC. It yields the protein CASSLPTYEQYF.